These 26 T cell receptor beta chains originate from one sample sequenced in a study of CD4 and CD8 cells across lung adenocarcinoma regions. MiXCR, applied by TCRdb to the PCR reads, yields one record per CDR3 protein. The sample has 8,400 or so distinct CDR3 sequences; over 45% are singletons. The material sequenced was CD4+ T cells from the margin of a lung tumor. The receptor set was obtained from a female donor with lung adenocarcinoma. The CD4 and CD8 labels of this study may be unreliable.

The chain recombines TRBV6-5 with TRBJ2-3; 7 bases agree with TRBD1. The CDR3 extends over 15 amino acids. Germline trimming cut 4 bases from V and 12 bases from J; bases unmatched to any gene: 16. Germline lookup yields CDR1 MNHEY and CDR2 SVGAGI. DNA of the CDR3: TGTGCCAGCAGTTCGGGACAGAGTGCCACAAACATTCAGTATTTT. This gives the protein CASSSGQSATNIQYF.

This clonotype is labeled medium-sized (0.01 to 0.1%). CDR3 amino acids: CASRQGGSGANVLTF. The CDR3 nucleotides read TGTGCCAGCAGACAGGGAGGCTCTGGGGCCAACGTCCTGACTTTC. The chain recombines TRBV6-1 with TRBJ2-6; TRBD1 or TRBD2 may be the D gene (6 bases each). Germline assignment: CDR1 MNHNS and CDR2 SASEGT. The CDR3 has 15 amino acids. V was pared by 6 bases and J by 0 bases, with 9 bases between.

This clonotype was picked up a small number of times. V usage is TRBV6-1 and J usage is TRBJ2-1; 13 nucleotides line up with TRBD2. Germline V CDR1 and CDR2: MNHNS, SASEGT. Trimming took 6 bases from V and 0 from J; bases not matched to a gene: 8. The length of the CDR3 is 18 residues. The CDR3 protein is CASSHPGTSGTSYNEQFF. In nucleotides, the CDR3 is TGTGCCAGCAGCCACCCTGGGACTAGCGGGACCTCCTACAATGAGCAGTTCTTC.

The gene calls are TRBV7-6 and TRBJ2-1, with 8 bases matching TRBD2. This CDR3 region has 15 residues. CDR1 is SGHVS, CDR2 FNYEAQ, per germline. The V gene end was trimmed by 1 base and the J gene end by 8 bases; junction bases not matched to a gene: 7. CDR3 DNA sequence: TGTGCCAGCAGCTTAGTAGAGACTAGCGTCCATGAGCAGTTCTTC. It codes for CASSLVETSVHEQFF.

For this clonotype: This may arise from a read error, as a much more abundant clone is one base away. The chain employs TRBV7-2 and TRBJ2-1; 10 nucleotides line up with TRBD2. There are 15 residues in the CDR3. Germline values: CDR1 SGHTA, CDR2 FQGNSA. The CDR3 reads CASTPPAGGPNEQLF. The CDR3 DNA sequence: TGTGCCAGCACCCCACCAGCGGGAGGGCCCAATGAGCAGCTCTTC. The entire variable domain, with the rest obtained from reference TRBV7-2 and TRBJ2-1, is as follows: GAGVSQSPSNKVTEKGKDVELRCDPISGHTALYWYRQSLGQGLEFLIYFQGNSAPDKSGLPSDRFSAERTGGSVSTLTIQRTQQEDSAVYLCASTPPAGGPNEQLFGPGTRLTVL.

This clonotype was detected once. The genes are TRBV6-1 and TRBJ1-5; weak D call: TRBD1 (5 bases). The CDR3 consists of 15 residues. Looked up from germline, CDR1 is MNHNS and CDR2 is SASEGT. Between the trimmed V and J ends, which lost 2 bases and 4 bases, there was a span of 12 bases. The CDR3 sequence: CASSENRGSNQPQHF. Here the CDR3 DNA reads TGTGCCAGCAGTGAAAATCGGGGGAGTAATCAGCCCCAGCATTTT.

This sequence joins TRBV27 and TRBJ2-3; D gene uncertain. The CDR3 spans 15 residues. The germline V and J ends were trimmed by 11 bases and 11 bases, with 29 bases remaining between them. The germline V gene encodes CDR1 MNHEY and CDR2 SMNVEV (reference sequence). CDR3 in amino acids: CARVSRLCGKNMQYF. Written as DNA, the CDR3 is TGTGCCCGCGTCTCCCGGCTATGTGGCAAAAACATGCAGTATTTT.

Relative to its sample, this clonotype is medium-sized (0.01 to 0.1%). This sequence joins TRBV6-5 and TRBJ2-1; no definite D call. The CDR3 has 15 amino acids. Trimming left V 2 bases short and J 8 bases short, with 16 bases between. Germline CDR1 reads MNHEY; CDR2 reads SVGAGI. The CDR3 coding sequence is TGTGCCAGCAGTTACAAGGAATTAGTCAATTATGAGCAGTTCTTC. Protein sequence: CASSYKELVNYEQFF.

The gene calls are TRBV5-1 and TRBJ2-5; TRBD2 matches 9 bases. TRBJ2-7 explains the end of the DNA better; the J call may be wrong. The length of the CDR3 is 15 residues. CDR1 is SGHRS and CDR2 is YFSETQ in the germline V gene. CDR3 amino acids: CASSLGAGGPSEQYF. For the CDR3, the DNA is TGCGCCAGCAGCTTGGGGGCGGGAGGGCCCAGCGAGCAGTACTTC.

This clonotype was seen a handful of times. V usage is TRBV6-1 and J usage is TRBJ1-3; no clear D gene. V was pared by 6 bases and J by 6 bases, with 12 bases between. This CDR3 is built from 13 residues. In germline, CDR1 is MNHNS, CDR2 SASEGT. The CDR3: CASREGMANTIYF. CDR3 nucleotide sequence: TGTGCCAGCAGAGAGGGTATGGCAAACACCATATATTTT.

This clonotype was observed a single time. CDR3 sequence: CASSDYFALADGETQYF. DNA of the CDR3: TGCGCCAGCAGTGATTATTTTGCGCTCGCCGATGGGGAGACCCAGTACTTC. The J gene is TRBJ2-5, the V gene TRBV10-2; no definite D call. Germline CDR1 is WSHSY and CDR2 is SAAADI. V was clipped by 3 bases and J by 5 bases, with 22 bases between them. The CDR3 has 17 residues.

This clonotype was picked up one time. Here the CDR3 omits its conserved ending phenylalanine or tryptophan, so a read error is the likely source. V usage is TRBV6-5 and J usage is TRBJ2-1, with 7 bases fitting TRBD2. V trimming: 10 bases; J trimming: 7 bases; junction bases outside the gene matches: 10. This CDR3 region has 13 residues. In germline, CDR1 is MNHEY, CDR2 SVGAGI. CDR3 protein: CATRLAGVNEQFS. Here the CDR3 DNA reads TGTGCCACCAGACTCGCGGGAGTAAATGAGCAGTTCTCC.

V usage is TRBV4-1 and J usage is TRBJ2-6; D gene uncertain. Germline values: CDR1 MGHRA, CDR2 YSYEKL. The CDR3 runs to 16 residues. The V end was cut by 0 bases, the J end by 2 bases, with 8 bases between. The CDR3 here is CASSQDLGTGANVLTF. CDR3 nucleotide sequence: TGCGCCAGCAGCCAAGATTTAGGGACTGGGGCCAACGTCCTGACTTTC.

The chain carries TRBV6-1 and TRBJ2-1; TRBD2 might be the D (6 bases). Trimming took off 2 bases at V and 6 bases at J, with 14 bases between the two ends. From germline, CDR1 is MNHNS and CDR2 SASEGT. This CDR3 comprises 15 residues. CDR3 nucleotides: TGTGCCAGCAGTGAATGGAGCGGGCGCAGCAATGAGCAGTTCTTC. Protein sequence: CASSEWSGRSNEQFF.

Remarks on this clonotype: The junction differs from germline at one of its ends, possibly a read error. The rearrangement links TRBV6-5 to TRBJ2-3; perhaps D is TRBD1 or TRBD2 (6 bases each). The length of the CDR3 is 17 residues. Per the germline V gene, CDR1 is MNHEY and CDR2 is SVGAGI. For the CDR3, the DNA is TGTGCCAGCAGTTTGGGGACTGGGGGGCGGGCGGCAGAGACGCAGTATTTT. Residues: CASSLGTGGRAAETQYF.

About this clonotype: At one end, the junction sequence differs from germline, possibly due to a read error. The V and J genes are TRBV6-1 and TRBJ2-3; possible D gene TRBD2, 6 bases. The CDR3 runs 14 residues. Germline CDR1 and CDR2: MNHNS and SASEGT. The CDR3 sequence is CASSEGSGTETQYF. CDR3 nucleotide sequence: TGTGCCAGCAGTGAAGGTAGCGGCACAGAGACGCAGTATTTC.

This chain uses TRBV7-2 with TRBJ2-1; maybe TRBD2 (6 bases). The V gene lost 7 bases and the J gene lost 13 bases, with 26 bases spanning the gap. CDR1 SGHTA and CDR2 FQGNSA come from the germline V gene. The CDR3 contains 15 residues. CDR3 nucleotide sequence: TGTGCCAGCACCACTTCGCGGGACTCCCAAGAGACCCAGTTCTTC. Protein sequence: CASTTSRDSQETQFF.

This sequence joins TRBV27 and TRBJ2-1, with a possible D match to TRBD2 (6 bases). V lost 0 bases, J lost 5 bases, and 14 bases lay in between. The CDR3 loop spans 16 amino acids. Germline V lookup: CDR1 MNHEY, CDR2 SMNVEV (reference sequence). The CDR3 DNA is TGTGCCAGCAGTTTATCTGGCGGGAACCCCCACAATGAGCAGTTCTTC. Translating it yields CASSLSGGNPHNEQFF.

CDR3 bases: TGTGCCAGCGGGCGGATAGACAATGAGCAGTTCTTC. Residues: CASGRIDNEQFF. The rearrangement joins TRBV6-1 to TRBJ2-1; D call uncertain. There are 12 residues in the CDR3. Germline loops: CDR1 MNHNS, CDR2 SASEGT. The V and J ends lost 8 bases and 5 bases respectively, with 10 bases between them.

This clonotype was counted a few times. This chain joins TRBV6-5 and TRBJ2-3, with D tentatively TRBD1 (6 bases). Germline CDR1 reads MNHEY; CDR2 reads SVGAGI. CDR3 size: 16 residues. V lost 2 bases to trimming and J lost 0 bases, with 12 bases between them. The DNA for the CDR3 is TGTGCCAGCAGTTACCCGACAGGATCCAGCACAGATACGCAGTATTTT. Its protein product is CASSYPTGSSTDTQYF.

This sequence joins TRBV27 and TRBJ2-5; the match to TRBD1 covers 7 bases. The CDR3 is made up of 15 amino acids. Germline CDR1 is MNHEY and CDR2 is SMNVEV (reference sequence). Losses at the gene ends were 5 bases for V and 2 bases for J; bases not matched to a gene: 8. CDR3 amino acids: CASSRTGVGQETQYF. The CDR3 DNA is TGTGCCAGCAGTCGCACAGGGGTAGGGCAAGAGACCCAGTACTTC.

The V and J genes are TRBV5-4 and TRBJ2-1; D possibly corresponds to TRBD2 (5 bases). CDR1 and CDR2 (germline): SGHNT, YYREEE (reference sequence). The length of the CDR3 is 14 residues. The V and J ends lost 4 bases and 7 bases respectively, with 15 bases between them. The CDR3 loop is CASSPSGSLNEQFF. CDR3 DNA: TGTGCCAGCAGCCCTTCGGGGAGCTTGAATGAGCAGTTCTTC. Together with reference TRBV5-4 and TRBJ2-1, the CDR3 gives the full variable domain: ETGVTQSPTHLIKTRGQQVTLRCSSQSGHNTVSWYQQALGQGPQFIFQYYREEENGRGNFPPRFSGLQFPNYSSELNVNALELDDSALYLCASSPSGSLNEQFFGPGTRLTVL.

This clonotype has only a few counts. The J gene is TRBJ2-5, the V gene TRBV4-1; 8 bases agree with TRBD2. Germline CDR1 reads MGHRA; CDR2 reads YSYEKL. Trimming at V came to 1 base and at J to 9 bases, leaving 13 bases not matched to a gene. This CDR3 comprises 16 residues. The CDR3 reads CASSQVGSSGSSAQYF. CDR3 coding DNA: TGCGCCAGCAGCCAAGTTGGTTCGAGCGGGAGCTCGGCCCAGTACTTC.

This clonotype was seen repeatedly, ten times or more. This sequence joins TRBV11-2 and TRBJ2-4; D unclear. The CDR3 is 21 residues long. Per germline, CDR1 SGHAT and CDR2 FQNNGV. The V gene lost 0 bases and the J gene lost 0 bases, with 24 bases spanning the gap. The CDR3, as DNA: TGTGCCAGCAGCTTAGATTCCCGGACCAGCCCGCTGACCTTAGCCAAAAACATTCAGTACTTC. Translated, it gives CASSLDSRTSPLTLAKNIQYF. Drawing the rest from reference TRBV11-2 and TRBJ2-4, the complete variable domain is EAGVAQSPRYKIIEKRQSVAFWCNPISGHATLYWYQQILGQGPKLLIQFQNNGVVDDSQLPKDRFSAERLKGVDSTLKIQPAKLEDSAVYLCASSLDSRTSPLTLAKNIQYFGAGTRLSVL.

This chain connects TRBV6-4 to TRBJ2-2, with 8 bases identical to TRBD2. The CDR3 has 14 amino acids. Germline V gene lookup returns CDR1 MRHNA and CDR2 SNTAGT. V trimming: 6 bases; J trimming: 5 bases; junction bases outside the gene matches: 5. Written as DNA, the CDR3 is TGTGCCAGCAGGCGGGGGGCTGAGACCGGGGAGCTGTTTTTT. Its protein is CASRRGAETGELFF.

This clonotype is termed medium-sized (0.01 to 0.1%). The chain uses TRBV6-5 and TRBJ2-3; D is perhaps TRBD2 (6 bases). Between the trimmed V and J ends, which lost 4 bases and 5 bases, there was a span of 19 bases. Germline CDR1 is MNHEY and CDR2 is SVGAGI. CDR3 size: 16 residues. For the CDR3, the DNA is TGTGCCAGCAGTTTCGAGTTTCGGGAGAGACAAGATACGCAGTATTTT. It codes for CASSFEFRERQDTQYF.